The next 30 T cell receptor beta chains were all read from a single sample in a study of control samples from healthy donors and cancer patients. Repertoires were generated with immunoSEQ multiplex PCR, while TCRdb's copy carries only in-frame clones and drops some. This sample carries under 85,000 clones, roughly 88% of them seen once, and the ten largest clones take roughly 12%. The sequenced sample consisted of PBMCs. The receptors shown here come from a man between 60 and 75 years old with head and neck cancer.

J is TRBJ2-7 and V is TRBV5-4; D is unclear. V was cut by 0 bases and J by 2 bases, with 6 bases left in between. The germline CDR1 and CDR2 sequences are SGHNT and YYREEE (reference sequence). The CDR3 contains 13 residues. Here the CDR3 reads CASSLDYTYEQYF. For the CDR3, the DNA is TGTGCCAGCAGCTTGGACTATACCTACGAGCAGTACTTC.

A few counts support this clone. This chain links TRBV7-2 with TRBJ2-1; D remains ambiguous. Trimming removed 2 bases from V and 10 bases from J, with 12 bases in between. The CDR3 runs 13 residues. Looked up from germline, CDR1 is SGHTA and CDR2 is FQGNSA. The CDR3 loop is CASSLKDRAEQFF. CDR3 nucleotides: TGTGCCAGCAGCTTAAAGGACCGTGCCGAGCAGTTCTTC.

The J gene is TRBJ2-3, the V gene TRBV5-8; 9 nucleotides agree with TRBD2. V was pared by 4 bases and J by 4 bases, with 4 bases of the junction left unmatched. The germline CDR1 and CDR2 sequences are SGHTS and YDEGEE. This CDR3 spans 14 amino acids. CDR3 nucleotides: TGTGCCAGCAGCCAGACTAGCGGACCAGATACGCAGTATTTT. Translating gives CASSQTSGPDTQYF. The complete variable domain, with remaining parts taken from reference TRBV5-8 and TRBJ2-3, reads EAGVTQSPTHLIKTRGQQATLRCSPISGHTSVYWYQQALGLGLQFLLWYDEGEERNRGNFPPRFSGRQFPNYSSELNVNALELEDSALYLCASSQTSGPDTQYFGPGTRLTVL.

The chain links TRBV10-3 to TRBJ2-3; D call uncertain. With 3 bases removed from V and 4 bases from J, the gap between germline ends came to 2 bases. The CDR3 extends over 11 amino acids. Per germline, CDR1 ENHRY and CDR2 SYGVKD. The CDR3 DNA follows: TGTGCCATCAGTGACTCAGATACGCAGTATTTT. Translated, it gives CAISDSDTQYF.

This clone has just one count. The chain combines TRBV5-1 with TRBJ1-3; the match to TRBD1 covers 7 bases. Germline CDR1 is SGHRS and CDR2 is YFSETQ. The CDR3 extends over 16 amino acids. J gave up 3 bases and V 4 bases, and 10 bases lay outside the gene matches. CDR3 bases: TGCGCCAGCAGCACAGCCGGGACAGATTATGGAAACACCATATATTTT. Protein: CASSTAGTDYGNTIYF. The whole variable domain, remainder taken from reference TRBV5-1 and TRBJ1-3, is KAGVTQTPRYLIKTRGQQVTLSCSPISGHRSVSWYQQTPGQGLQFLFEYFSETQRNKGNFPGRFSGRQFSNSRSEMNVSTLELGDSALYLCASSTAGTDYGNTIYFGEGSWLTVV.

CDR3 in amino acids: CASSIGTGSSGANVLTF. The CDR3 bases are TGTGCCAGTAGTATAGGGACAGGGAGCTCTGGGGCCAACGTCCTGACTTTC. The J gene is TRBJ2-6, the V gene TRBV19; the match to TRBD1 covers 8 bases. V gave up 1 base and J gave up 0 bases; unmatched junction bases: 2. Germline CDR1 and CDR2: LNHDA and SQIVND (reference sequence). CDR3 length equals 17 residues.

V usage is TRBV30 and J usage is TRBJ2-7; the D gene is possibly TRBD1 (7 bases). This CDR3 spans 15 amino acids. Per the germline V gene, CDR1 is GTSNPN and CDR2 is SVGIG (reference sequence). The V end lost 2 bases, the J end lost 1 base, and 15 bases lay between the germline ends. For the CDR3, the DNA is TGTGCCTGGAGTAAGGCAGGGGGGTATTCCTACGAGCAGTACTTC. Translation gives CAWSKAGGYSYEQYF.

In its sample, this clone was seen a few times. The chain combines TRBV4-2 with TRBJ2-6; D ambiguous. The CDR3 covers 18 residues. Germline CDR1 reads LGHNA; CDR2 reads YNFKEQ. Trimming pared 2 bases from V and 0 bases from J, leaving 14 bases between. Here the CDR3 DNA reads TGTGCCAGCAGCCAACCCCATGTTTCCCACTCTGGGGCCAACGTCCTGACTTTC. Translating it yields CASSQPHVSHSGANVLTF.

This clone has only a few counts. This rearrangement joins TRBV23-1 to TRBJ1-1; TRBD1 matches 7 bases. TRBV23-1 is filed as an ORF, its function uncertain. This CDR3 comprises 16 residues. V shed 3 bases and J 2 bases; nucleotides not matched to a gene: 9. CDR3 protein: CASSHDRAETNTEAFF. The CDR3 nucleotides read TGCGCCAGCAGTCACGACAGGGCTGAAACTAACACTGAAGCTTTCTTT.

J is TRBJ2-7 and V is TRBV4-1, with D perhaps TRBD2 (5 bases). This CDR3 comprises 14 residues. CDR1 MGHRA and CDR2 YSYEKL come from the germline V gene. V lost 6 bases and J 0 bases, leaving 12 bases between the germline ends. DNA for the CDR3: TGCGCCAGCAGGCCTAAACGGGACTCCTACGAGCAGTACTTC. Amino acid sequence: CASRPKRDSYEQYF.

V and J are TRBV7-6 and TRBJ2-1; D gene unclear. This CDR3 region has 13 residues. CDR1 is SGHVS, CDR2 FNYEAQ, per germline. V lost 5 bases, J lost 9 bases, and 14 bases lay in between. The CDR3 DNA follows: TGTGCCAGCAGCCAGCCGGGTGCTGGTGAGCAGTTCTTC. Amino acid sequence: CASSQPGAGEQFF.

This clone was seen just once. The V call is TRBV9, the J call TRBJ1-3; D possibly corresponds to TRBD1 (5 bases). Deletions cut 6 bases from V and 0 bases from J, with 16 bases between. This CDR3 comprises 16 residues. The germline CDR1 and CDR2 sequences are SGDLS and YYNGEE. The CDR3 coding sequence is TGTGCCAGCACCTCTGGGACGTCGGCCTCTGGAAACACCATATATTTT. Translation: CASTSGTSASGNTIYF.

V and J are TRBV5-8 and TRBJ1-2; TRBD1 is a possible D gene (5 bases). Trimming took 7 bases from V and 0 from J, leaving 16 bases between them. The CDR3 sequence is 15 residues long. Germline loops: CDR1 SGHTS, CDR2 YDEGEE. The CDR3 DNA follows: TGTGCCAGCGTCGGGGCAGCGTCTACTAACTATGGCTACACCTTC. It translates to CASVGAASTNYGYTF. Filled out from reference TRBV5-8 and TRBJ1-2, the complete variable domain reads EAGVTQSPTHLIKTRGQQATLRCSPISGHTSVYWYQQALGLGLQFLLWYDEGEERNRGNFPPRFSGRQFPNYSSELNVNALELEDSALYLCASVGAASTNYGYTFGSGTRLTVV.

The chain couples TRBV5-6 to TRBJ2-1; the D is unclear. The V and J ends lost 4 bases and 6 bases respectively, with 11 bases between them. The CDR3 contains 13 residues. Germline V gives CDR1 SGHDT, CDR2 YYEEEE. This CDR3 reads CASSLRAGNEQFF. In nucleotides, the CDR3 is TGTGCCAGCAGCCTTAGGGCCGGCAATGAGCAGTTCTTC.

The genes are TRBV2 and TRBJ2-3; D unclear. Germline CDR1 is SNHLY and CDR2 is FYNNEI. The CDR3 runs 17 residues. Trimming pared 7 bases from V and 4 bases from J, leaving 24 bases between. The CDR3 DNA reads TGTGCCAGCACCCCGGTTCCATTGCACATAAGGCCAGATACGCAGTATTTT. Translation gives CASTPVPLHIRPDTQYF.

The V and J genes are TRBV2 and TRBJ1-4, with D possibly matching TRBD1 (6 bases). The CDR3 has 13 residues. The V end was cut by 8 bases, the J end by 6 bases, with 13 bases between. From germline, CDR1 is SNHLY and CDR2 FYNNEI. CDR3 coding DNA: TGTGCCAGCGGAAGACAGGTTGATGAAAAACTGTTTTTT. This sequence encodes CASGRQVDEKLFF. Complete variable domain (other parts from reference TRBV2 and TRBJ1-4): EPEVTQTPSHQVTQMGQEVILRCVPISNHLYFYWYRQILGQKVEFLVSFYNNEISEKSEIFDDQFSVERPDGSNFTLKIRSTKLEDSAMYFCASGRQVDEKLFFGSGTQLSVL.

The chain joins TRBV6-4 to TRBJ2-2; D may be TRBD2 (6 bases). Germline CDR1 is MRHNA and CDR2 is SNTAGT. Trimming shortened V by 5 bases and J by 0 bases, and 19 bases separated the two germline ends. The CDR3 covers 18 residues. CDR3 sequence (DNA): TGTGCCAGCAGTAAATCCTTTGCGGGATTCTCGAACACCGGGGAGCTGTTTTTT. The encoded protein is CASSKSFAGFSNTGELFF.

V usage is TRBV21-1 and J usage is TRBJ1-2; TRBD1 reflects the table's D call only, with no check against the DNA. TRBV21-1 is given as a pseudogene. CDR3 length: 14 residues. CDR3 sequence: CASTAYSRFYGYTF. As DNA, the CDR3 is TGTGCCAGCACCGCATACAGCCGCTTCTATGGCTACACCTTC.

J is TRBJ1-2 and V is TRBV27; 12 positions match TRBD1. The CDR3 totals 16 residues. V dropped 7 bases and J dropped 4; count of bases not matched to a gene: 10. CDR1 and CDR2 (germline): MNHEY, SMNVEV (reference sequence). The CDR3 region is CASITSGTGGSYGYTF. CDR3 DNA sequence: TGTGCCAGCATCACCTCCGGGACAGGGGGCAGCTATGGCTACACCTTC.

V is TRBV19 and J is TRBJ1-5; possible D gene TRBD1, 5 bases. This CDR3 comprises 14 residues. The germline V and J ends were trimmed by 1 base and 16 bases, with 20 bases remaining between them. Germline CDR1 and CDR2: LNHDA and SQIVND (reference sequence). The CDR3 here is CASSIGATGTLSHF. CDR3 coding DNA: TGTGCCAGTAGTATAGGGGCGACCGGGACCCTCTCTCATTTT.

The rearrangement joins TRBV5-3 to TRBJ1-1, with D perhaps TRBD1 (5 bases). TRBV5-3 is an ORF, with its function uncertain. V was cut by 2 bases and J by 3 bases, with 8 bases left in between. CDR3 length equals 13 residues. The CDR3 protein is CARSLGRDTEAFF. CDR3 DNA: TGTGCCAGAAGCTTAGGCAGGGACACTGAAGCTTTCTTT.

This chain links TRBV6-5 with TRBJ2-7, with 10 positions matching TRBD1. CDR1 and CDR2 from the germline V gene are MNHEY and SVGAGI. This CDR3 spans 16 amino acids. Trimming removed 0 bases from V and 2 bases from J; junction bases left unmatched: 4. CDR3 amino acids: CASSYSPTGGAYEQYF. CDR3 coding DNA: TGTGCCAGCAGTTACTCCCCGACAGGGGGCGCCTACGAGCAGTACTTC.

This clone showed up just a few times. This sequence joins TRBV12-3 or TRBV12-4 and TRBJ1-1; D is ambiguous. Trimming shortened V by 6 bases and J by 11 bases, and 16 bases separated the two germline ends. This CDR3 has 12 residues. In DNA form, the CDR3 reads TGTGCCAGCAGCCGCAGTAGTAGGAGGGCTTTCTTT. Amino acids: CASSRSSRRAFF.

As DNA, the CDR3 is TGCGCCAGCAGTGAGAGCGTCAGTAAGGCTGGGGCCAACGTCCTGACTTTC. It yields the protein CASSESVSKAGANVLTF. V is TRBV10-1 and J is TRBJ2-6, with no clear D. The V end lost 2 bases, the J end lost 2 bases, and 13 bases lay between the germline ends. The germline V gene encodes CDR1 WNHNN and CDR2 SYGVQD (reference sequence). The CDR3 consists of 17 residues.

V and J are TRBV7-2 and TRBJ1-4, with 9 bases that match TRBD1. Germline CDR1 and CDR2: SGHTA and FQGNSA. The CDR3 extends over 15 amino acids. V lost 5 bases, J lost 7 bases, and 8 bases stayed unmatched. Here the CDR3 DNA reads TGTGCCAGCAGCACACGGACAGGGGTTCGTGAAAAACTGTTTTTT. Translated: CASSTRTGVREKLFF.

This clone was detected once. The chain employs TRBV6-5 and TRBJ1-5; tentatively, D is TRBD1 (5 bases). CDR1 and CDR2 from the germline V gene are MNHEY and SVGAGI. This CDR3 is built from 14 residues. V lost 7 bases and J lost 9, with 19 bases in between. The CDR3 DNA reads TGTGCCAGCACCTATGGTGTGGGGCCAGCGCCCCAGCATTTT. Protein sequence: CASTYGVGPAPQHF.

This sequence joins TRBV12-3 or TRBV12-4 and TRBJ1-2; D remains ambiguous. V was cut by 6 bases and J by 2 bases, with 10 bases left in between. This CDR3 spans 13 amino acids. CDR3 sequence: CASRLDGNYGYTF. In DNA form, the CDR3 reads TGTGCCAGCAGACTGGACGGGAACTATGGCTACACCTTC.

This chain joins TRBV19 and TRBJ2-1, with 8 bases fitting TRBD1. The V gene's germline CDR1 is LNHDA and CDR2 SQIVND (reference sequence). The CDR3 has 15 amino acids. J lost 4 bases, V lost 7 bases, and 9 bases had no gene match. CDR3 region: CASTAGTGVYNEQFF. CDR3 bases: TGTGCCAGTACCGCCGGGACAGGCGTATACAATGAGCAGTTCTTC.

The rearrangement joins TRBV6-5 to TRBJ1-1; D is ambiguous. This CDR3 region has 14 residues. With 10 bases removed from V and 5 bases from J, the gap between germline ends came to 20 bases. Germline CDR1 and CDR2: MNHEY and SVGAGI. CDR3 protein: CATTIRSGLTEAFF. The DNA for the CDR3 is TGTGCCACCACTATCCGTTCTGGACTGACTGAAGCTTTCTTT.

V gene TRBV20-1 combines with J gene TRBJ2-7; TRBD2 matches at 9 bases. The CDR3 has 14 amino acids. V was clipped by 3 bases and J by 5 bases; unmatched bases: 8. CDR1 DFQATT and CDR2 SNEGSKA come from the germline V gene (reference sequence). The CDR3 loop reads CSASRSGRTNEQYF. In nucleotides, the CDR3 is TGCAGTGCTAGTCGGAGCGGGAGGACCAACGAGCAGTACTTC.